These T cell receptor beta chains were read from a single sample in a study of T cell responses to AZD1222 COVID-19 vaccine. This table comes from immunoSEQ multiplex PCR, and its TCRdb copy is limited to in-frame clones, with some not included. The sample lists around 170,000 clones, around 90% occurring once. The sample was peripheral blood, taken on day 0 of AZD1222 vaccination. These receptors came from an adult in good health. CDR3s leave out the opening cysteine and the closing phenylalanine or tryptophan. Fields, in order: V gene, CDR3 protein.

v_call: TRBV2
cdr3_aa: ASKVGATTDTQY

v_call: TRBV6-5
cdr3_aa: ASGTSGLEQY

v_call: TRBV7-2
cdr3_aa: ASSPGQSSYEQY

v_call: TRBV7-9
cdr3_aa: ASSPPGVSTDTQY

v_call: TRBV28
cdr3_aa: ASSFKDRRVEFKNIQY

v_call: TRBV27
cdr3_aa: ASSLTSGYYNEQF

v_call: TRBV5-1
cdr3_aa: ASSSGGDEQF

v_call: TRBV12-3/TRBV12-4
cdr3_aa: ASSRAYEQY

v_call: TRBV15
cdr3_aa: ATSRASGAETQY

v_call: TRBV6-5
cdr3_aa: ASSSPGRNTEAF

v_call: TRBV9
cdr3_aa: ASSVNSGGVTGELF

v_call: TRBV19
cdr3_aa: ASSISLEGDTQY

v_call: TRBV5-1
cdr3_aa: ASSLVGSETQY

v_call: TRBV3-1/TRBV3-2
cdr3_aa: ASSPPPGYEQY

v_call: TRBV27
cdr3_aa: ASSFYNEQF

v_call: TRBV5-4
cdr3_aa: ASSLVGEEKLF

v_call: TRBV7-9
cdr3_aa: ASSLDPYTEAF

v_call: TRBV19
cdr3_aa: ASSTNPGKNTEAF

v_call: TRBV6-1
cdr3_aa: ASSEGTGGDKNEKLF

v_call: TRBV2
cdr3_aa: AGGEPFQETQY

v_call: TRBV7-2
cdr3_aa: ASSLGRVGTGELF

v_call: TRBV11-2
cdr3_aa: ASIRRLAGGQETQY

v_call: TRBV4-1
cdr3_aa: ASGRSLSTDTQY

v_call: TRBV7-9
cdr3_aa: ASSPSGQGNYGYT

v_call: TRBV7-9
cdr3_aa: ASSLGTGANVLT

v_call: TRBV10-3
cdr3_aa: AISPTATYGYT